This T cell receptor beta chain originates from a study of blood T cell repertoires in COVID-19. Study-level background: There were acute and convalescent COVID-19 samples, and they came from the United States, Italy and Spain. In each case, the material was cDNA or gDNA derived from T cells, B-cell-depleted T cells, or PBMCs.

Original processing methods: Amplifying reference gene primers gave estimates of nucleated cell counts. Measured with immunoSEQ multiplex PCR; TCRdb has only the in-frame clones, and not every one. V and J calls and clone size are as listed in that table; D and trimming were resolved from the DNA. The sample has about 140,000 clones, approximately 80% seen once. This clone was detected once. This CDR3 is 15 amino acids long. Germline V lookup: CDR1 MDHEN, CDR2 SYDVKM. The ends were cut back, 1 base at V and 7 bases at J, with 16 bases in the middle. The rearrangement uses TRBV28 and TRBJ2-5, with a tentative D call TRBD1 (6 bases). This receptor was taken from a human donor in a cohort sampled during active COVID-19. Sequenced material: peripheral blood. The CDR3 nucleotides are TGTGCCAGCAGTTTATACGGACAGACGGGTGGGACCCAGTACTTC. Translated, it gives CASSLYGQTGGTQYF.